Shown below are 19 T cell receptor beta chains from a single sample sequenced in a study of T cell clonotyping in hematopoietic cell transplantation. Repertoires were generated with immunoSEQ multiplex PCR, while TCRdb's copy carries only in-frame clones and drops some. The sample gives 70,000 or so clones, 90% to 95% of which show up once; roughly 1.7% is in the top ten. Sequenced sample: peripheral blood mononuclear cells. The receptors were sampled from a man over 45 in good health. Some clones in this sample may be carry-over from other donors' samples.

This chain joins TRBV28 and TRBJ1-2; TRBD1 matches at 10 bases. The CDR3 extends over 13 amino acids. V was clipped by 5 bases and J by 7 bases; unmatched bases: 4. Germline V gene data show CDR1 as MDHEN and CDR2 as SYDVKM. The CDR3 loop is CASSPGQGGGYTF. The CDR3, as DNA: TGTGCCAGCAGTCCCGGACAGGGGGGTGGCTACACCTTC.

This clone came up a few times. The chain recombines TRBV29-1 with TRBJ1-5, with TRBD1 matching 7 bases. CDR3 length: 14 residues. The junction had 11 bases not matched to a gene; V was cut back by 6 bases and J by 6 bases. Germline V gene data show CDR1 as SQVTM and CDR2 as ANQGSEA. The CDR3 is CSVLTGDRGQPQHF. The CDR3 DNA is TGCAGCGTCCTTACAGGGGATAGAGGTCAGCCCCAGCATTTT.

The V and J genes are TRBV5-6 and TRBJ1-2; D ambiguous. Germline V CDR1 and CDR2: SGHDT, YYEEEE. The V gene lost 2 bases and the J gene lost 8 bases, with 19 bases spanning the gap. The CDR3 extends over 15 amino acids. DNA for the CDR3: TGTGCCAGCAGCTTACTTGCCGCCCGCTATGTCGGCTACACCTTC. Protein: CASSLLAARYVGYTF. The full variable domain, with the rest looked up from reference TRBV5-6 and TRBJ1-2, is DAGVTQSPTHLIKTRGQQVTLRCSPKSGHDTVSWYQQALGQGPQFIFQYYEEEERQRGNFPDRFSGHQFPNYSSELNVNALLLGDSALYLCASSLLAARYVGYTFGSGTRLTVV.

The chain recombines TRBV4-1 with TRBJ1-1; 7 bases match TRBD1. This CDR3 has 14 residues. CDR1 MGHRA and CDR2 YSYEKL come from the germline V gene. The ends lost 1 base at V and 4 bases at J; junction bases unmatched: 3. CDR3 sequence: CASSQGQGGTEAFF. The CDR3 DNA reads TGCGCCAGCAGCCAAGGACAGGGTGGCACTGAAGCTTTCTTT.

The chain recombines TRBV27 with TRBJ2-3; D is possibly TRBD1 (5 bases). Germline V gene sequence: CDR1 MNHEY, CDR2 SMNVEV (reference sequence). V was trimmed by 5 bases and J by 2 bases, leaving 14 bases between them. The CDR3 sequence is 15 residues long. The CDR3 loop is CASSGAQGITDTQYF. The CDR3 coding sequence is TGTGCCAGCAGTGGAGCTCAGGGCATCACAGATACGCAGTATTTT.

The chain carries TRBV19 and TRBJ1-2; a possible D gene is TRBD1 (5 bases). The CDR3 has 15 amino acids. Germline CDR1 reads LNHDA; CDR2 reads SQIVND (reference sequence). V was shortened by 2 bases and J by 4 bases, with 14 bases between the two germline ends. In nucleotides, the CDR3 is TGTGCCAGTAGTATAAGGTCAGGGCTAGGCTATGGCTACACCTTC. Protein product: CASSIRSGLGYGYTF. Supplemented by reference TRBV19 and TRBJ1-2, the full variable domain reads DGGITQSPKYLFRKEGQNVTLSCEQNLNHDAMYWYRQDPGQGLRLIYYSQIVNDFQKGDIAEGYSVSREKKESFPLTVTSAQKNPTAFYLCASSIRSGLGYGYTFGSGTRLTVV.

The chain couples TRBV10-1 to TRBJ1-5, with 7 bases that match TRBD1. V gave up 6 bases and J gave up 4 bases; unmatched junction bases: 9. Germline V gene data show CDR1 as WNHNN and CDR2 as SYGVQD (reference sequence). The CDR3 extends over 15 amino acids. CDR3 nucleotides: TGCGCCAGCAGACCCCGGGACAGAATGAATCAGCCCCAGCATTTT. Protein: CASRPRDRMNQPQHF.

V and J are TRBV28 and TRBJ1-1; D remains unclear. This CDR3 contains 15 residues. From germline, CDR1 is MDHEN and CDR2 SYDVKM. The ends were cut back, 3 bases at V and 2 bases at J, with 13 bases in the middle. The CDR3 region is CASSFPGEPNTEAFF. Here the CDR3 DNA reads TGTGCCAGCAGTTTTCCAGGAGAGCCTAACACTGAAGCTTTCTTT.

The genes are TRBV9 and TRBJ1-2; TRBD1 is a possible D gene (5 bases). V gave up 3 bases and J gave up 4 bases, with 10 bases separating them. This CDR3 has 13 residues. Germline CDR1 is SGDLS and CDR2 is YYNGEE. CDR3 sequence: CASSAGATYGYTF. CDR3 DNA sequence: TGTGCCAGCAGCGCCGGGGCGACCTATGGCTACACCTTC.

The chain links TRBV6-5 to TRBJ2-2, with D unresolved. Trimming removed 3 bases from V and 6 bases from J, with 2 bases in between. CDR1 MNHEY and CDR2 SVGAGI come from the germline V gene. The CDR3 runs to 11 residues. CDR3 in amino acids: CASSYAGELFF. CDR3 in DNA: TGTGCCAGCAGTTATGCCGGGGAGCTGTTTTTT.

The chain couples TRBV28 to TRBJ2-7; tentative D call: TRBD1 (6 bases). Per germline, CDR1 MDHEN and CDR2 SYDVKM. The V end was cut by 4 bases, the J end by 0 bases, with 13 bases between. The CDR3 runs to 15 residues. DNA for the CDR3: TGTGCCAGCAGTTCCGGACAGCATAGCTCCTACGAGCAGTACTTC. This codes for CASSSGQHSSYEQYF.

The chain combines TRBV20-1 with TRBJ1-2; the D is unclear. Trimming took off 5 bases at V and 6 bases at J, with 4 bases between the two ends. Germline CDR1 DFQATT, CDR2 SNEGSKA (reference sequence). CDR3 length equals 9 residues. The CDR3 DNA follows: TGCAGTGCTCTGGATGGCTACACCTTC. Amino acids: CSALDGYTF.

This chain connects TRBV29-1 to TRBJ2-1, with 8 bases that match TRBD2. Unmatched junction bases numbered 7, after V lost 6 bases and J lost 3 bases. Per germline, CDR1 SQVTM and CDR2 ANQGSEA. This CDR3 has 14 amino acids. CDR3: CSVSRGGSYNEQFF. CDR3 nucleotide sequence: TGCAGCGTGTCCCGGGGGGGAAGCTACAATGAGCAGTTCTTC.

The CDR3 spells CASSLGPLLNGNTIYF. CDR3 in DNA: TGTGCCAGCAGCTTGGGACCCTTGCTGAATGGAAACACCATATATTTT. The chain is built from TRBV5-4 and TRBJ1-3, with no clear D. The V end lost 0 bases, the J end lost 3 bases, and 13 bases lay between the germline ends. The CDR3 consists of 16 residues. CDR1 and CDR2 from the germline V gene are SGHNT and YYREEE (reference sequence).

CDR3 DNA: TGCAGCGTTGAGGCGGGACAGGTAGTTGGGGAGCTGTTTTTT. It translates to CSVEAGQVVGELFF. The rearrangement links TRBV29-1 to TRBJ2-2; TRBD1 agrees at 8 bases. V lost 3 bases to trimming and J lost 8 bases; unmatched junction nucleotides: 8. Per the germline V gene, CDR1 is SQVTM and CDR2 is ANQGSEA. The CDR3 contains 14 residues.

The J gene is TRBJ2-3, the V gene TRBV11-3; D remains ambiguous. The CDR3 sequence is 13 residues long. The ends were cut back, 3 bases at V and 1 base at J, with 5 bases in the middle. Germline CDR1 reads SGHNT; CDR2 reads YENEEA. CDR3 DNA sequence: TGTGCCAGCAGCTTTCCGGGCACAGATACGCAGTATTTT. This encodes CASSFPGTDTQYF.

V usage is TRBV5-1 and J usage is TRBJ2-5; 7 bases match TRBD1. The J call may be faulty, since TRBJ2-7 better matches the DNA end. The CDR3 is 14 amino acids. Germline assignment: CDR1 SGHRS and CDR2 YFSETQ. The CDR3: CASSPDRPSYEQYF. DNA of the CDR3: TGCGCCAGCAGCCCGGACAGGCCCTCCTACGAGCAGTACTTC.

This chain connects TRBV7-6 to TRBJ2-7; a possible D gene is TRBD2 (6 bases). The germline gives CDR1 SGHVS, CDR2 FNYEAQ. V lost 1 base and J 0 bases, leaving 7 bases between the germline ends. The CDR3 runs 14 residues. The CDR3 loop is CASSLGDFSYEQYF. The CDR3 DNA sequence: TGTGCCAGCAGCTTAGGGGACTTCTCCTACGAGCAGTACTTC. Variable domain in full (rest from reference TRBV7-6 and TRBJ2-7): GAGVSQSPRYKVTKRGQDVALRCDPISGHVSLYWYRQALGQGPEFLTYFNYEAQQDKSGLPNDRFSAERPEGSISTLTIQRTEQRDSAMYRCASSLGDFSYEQYFGPGTRLTVT.

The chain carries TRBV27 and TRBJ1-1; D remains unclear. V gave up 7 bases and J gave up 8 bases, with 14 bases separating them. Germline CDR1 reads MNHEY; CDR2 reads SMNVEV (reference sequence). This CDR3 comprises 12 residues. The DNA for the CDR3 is TGTGCCAGCAACAGCCGCGCTCACGAAGCTTTCTTT. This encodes CASNSRAHEAFF.